This entry lists 6 T cell receptor beta chains sequenced from one sample in a study of control samples from healthy donors and cancer patients (dated by TCRdb to between 2020 and 2021). The library relied on the immunoSEQ multiplex PCR assay. TCRdb obtained this table from immuneACCESS and retained in-frame rearrangements with V and J assigned. These tables miss some clones; where compared with another copy, unresolved V genes account for less than half of the shortfall, and the remainder is unexplained. The sample records over 100,000 clones, 75% to 95% of which are singletons. The top ten clonotypes cover approximately 4% of the sample. The sequenced material came from blood. These receptor sequences come from a human donor in good health. The donor label of this sample is uncertain.

V is TRBV2 and J is TRBJ2-1, with D possibly being TRBD1 (5 bases). Germline loops: CDR1 SNHLY, CDR2 FYNNEI. Trimming took 3 bases from V and 8 from J, leaving 8 bases between them. This CDR3 is built from 12 residues. In DNA form, the CDR3 reads TGTGCCAGCAGTGAGGACACGGATGAGCAGTTCTTC. Amino acid sequence: CASSEDTDEQFF. The full variable domain, rest sourced from reference TRBV2 and TRBJ2-1, is EPEVTQTPSHQVTQMGQEVILRCVPISNHLYFYWYRQILGQKVEFLVSFYNNEISEKSEIFDDQFSVERPDGSNFTLKIRSTKLEDSAMYFCASSEDTDEQFFGPGTRLTVL.

The chain has TRBV5-1 and TRBJ2-2, with D perhaps TRBD2 (5 bases). V lost 2 bases to trimming and J lost 6 bases, with 8 bases between them. Germline V gene data show CDR1 as SGHRS and CDR2 as YFSETQ. The CDR3 has 13 amino acids. CDR3 nucleotide sequence: TGCGCCAGCAGCTTTTCCGGGGCCGGGGAGCTGTTTTTT. Translation: CASSFSGAGELFF.

This chain links TRBV6-5 with TRBJ1-2; D is unclear. The CDR3 spans 15 residues. The germline CDR1 and CDR2 sequences are MNHEY and SVGAGI. Trimming took off 2 bases at V and 4 bases at J, with 14 bases between the two ends. The CDR3 region has the DNA TGTGCCAGCAGTTACAATACGGGAAGAGGCTATGGCTACACCTTC. The encoded protein is CASSYNTGRGYGYTF.

The chain couples TRBV11-2 to TRBJ2-7, with 12 nucleotides matching TRBD1. The germline V gene encodes CDR1 SGHAT and CDR2 FQNNGV. Losses at the gene ends were 0 bases for V and 5 bases for J; bases not matched to a gene: 8. The CDR3 has 17 amino acids. DNA for the CDR3: TGTGCCAGCAGCTTAGATTATTGGGACAGGGGGCTCGACGAGCAGTACTTC. It yields the protein CASSLDYWDRGLDEQYF.

This clone was counted once. V usage is TRBV3-1 (or the pseudogene TRBV3-2) and J usage is TRBJ2-1, with TRBD2 matching 12 bases. The CDR3 loop spans 15 amino acids. V trimming: 1 base; J trimming: 9 bases; junction bases outside the gene matches: 4. Germline-derived CDR1 and CDR2 are LGHDT and YNNKEL (reference sequence). The CDR3 bases are TGTGCCAGCAGCCAAGCATCTAGCGGGGGGGGTGAGCAGTTCTTC. Its protein product is CASSQASSGGGEQFF.

This chain joins TRBV27 and TRBJ2-1; 9 bases match TRBD1. Germline CDR1 and CDR2: MNHEY and SMNVEV (reference sequence). The J segment lost 12 bases and the V segment lost 4 bases, leaving 7 bases of the junction unmatched. The CDR3 contains 13 residues. The chain's CDR3 is CASSSGTGLMQFF. As DNA, the CDR3 is TGTGCCAGCAGTTCCGGGACAGGGTTAATGCAGTTCTTC.